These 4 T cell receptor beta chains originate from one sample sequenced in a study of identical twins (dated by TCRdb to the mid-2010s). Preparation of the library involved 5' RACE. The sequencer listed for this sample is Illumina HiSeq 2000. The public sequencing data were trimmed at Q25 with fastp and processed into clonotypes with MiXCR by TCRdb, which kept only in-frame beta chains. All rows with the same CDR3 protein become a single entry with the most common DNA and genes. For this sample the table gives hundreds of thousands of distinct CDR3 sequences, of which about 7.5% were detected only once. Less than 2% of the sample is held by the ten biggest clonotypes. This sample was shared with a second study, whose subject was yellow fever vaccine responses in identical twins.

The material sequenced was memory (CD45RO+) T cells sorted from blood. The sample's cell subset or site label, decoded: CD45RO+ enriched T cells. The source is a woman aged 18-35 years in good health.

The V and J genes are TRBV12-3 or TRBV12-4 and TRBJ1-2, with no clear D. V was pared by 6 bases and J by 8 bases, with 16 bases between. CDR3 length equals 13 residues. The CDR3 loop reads CASSFRVDGGYTF. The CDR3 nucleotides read TGTGCCAGCAGCTTTCGGGTGGATGGAGGCTACACCTTC.

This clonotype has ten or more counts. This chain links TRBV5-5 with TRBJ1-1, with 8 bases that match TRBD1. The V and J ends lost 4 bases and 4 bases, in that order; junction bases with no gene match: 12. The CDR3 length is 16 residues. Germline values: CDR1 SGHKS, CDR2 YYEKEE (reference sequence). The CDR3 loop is CASSPRPGGGGTEAFF. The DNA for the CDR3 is TGTGCCAGCAGCCCCCGGCCAGGGGGCGGCGGCACTGAAGCTTTCTTT.

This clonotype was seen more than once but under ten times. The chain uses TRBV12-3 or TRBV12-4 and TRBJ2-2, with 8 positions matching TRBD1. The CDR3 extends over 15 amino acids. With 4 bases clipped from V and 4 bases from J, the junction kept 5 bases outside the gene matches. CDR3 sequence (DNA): TGTGCCAGCAGTTGGAGGACAGGGACCACCGGGGAGCTGTTTTTT. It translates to CASSWRTGTTGELFF.

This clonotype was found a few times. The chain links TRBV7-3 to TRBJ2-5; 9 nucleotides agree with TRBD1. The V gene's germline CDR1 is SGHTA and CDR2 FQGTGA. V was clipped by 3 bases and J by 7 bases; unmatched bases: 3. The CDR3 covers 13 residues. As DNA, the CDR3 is TGTGCCAGCAGCTTGGACAGGGGAGGGACCCAGTACTTC. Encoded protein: CASSLDRGGTQYF.